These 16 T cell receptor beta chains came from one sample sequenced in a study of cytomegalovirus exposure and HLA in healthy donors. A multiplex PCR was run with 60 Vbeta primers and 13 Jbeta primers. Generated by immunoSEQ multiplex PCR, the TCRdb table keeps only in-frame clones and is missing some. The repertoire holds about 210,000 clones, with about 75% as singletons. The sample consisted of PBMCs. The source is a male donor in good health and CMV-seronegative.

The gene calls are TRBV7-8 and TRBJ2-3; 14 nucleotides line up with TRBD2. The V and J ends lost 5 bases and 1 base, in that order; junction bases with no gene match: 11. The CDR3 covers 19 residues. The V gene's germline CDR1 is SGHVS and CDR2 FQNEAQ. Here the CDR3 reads CASSPHGTSGRTRTDTQYF. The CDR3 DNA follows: TGTGCCAGCAGCCCGCATGGGACTAGCGGGAGAACCCGCACAGATACGCAGTATTTT.

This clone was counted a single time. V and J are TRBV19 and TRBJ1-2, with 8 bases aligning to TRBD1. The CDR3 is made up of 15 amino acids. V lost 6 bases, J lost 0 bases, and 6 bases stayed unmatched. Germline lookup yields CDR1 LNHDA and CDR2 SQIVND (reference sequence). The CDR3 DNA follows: TGTGCCAGTAGGGGGACAGGCCGAGCTAACTATGGCTACACCTTC. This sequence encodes CASRGTGRANYGYTF.

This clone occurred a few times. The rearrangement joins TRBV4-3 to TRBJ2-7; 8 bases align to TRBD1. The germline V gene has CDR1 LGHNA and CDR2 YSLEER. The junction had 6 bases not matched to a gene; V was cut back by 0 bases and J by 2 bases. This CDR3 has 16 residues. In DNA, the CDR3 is TGCGCCAGCAGCCAAGATCTGACAGGGGTCACCTACGAGCAGTACTTC. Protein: CASSQDLTGVTYEQYF.

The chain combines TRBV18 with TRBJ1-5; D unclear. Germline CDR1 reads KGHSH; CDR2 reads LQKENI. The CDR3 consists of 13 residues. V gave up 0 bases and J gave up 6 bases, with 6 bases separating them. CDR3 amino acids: CASSPPGGQPQHF. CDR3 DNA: TGTGCCAGCTCACCACCGGGAGGTCAGCCCCAGCATTTT. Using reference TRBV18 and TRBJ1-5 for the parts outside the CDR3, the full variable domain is NAGVMQNPRHLVRRRGQEARLRCSPMKGHSHVYWYRQLPEEGLKFMVYLQKENIIDESGMPKERFSAEFPKEGPSILRIQQVVRGDSAAYFCASSPPGGQPQHFGDGTRLSIL.

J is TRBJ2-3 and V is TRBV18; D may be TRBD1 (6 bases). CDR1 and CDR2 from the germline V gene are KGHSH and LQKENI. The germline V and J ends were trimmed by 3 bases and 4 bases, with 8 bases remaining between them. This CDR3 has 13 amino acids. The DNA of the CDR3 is TGTGCCAGCTCACCTACAGGGCCAGATACGCAGTATTTT. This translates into CASSPTGPDTQYF.

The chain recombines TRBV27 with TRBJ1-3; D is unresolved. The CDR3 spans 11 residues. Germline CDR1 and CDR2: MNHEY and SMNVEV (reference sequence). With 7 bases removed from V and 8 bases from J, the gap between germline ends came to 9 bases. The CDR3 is CASTSGDTIYF. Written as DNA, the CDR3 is TGTGCCAGCACCTCCGGGGACACCATATATTTT.

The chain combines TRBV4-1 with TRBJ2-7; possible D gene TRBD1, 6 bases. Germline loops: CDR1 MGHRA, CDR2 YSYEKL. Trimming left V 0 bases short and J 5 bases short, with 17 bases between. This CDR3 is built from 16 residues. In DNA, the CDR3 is TGCGCCAGCAGCCAAGAAAGGTACAGGGTGGACCACGAGCAGTACTTC. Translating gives CASSQERYRVDHEQYF.

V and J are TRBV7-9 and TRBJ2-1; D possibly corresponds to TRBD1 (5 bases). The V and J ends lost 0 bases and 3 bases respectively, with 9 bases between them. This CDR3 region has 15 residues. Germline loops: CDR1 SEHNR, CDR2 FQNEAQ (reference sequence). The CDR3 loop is CASSLARGLYNEQFF. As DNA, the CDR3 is TGTGCCAGCAGCTTAGCAAGGGGCCTCTACAATGAGCAGTTCTTC.

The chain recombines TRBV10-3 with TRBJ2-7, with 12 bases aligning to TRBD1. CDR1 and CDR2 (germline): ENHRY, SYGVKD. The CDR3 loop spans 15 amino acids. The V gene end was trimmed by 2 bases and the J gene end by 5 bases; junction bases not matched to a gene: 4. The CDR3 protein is CAISEGDRGRHEQYF. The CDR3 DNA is TGTGCCATCAGTGAGGGGGACAGGGGGCGACACGAGCAGTACTTC.

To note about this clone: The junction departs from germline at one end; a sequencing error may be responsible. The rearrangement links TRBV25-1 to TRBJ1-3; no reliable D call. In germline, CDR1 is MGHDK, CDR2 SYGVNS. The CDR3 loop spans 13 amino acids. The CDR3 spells CASSEAMVNSVRF. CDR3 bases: TGTGCCAGCAGTGAAGCTATGGTCAATAGCGTCCGTTTT.

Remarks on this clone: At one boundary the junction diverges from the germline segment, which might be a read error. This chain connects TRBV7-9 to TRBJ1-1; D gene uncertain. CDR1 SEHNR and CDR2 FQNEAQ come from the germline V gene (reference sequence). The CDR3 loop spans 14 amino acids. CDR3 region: CSSSLSTVNTEAFF. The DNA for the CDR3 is TGTTCCAGCAGCTTATCTACAGTTAACACTGAAGCTTTCTTT.

For the CDR3, the DNA is TGTGCCAGCAGTCTCCAGGCGGGCGGGGAGCTGTTTTTT. Its translation: CASSLQAGGELFF. The chain has TRBV27 and TRBJ2-2, with D maybe TRBD2 (5 bases). Germline V gene sequence: CDR1 MNHEY, CDR2 SMNVEV (reference sequence). V was clipped by 5 bases and J by 7 bases, with 11 bases between them. CDR3 length: 13 amino acids.

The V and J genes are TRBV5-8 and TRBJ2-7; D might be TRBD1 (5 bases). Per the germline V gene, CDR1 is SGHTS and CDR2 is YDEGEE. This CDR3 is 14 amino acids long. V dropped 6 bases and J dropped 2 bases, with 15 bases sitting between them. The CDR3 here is CASNIWGGPYEQYF. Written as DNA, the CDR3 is TGTGCCAGCAATATTTGGGGCGGCCCCTACGAGCAGTACTTC.

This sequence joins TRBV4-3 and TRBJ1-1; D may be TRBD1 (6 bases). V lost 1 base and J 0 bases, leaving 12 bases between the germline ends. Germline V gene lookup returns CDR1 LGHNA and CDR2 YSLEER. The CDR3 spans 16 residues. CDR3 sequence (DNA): TGCGCCAGCAGCCAAGTCGCGACAGGCATGAACACTGAAGCTTTCTTT. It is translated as CASSQVATGMNTEAFF.

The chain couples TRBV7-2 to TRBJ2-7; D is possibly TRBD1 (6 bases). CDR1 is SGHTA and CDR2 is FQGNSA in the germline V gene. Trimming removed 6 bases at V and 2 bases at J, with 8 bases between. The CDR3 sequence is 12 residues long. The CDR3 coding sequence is TGTGCCAGCAGTGGGACACCCTACGAGCAGTACTTC. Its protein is CASSGTPYEQYF.

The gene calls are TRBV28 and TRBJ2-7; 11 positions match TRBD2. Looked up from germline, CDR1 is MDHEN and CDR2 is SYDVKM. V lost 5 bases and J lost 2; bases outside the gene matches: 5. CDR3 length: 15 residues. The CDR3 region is CASSPGTSGAYEQYF. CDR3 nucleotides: TGTGCCAGCAGTCCCGGGACTAGCGGTGCCTACGAGCAGTACTTC.